Below are 26 T cell receptor beta chains sequenced from a single sample in a study of T cell repertoires and leukemia-associated antigens (dated by TCRdb to the late 2010s). The method behind the library was 5' RACE. Sequenced on an Illumina MiSeq. TCRdb took the public reads, trimmed them with fastp at Q25, ran MiXCR for clone calling and kept in-frame beta chains. Rows with one shared CDR3 protein collapse into an entry with the most common genes and DNA. The sample profile shows 11,000 or so distinct CDR3 sequences; approximately 42% of them were found once. The ten biggest clones cover 27% of the sample. Their antigen targets remain unknown. The sequencing sample was made of CD3+ T cells sorted from blood and cultured. These receptors all stem from a female donor in good health.

For this clonotype: A much larger clone lies a single base off, so this may be a read error. The chain couples TRBV20-1 to TRBJ2-7, with D perhaps being TRBD1 or TRBD2 (5 bases each). The CDR3 loop spans 14 amino acids. CDR1 and CDR2 (germline): DFQATT, SNEGSKA (reference sequence). V dropped 3 bases and J dropped 7 bases, with 19 bases sitting between them. For the CDR3, the DNA is TGCAGTGCTAGCTGGGACCAGGCTCGAGAGGAGCAGTACTTC. It translates to CSASWDQAREEQYF.

This clonotype was picked up many times. V usage is TRBV7-9 and J usage is TRBJ2-7; 9 bases are a match to TRBD1. Germline lookup yields CDR1 SEHNR and CDR2 FQNEAQ (reference sequence). The ends lost 4 bases at V and 6 bases at J; junction bases unmatched: 4. The length of the CDR3 is 13 residues. CDR3 nucleotide sequence: TGTGCCAGCAGCTCGGGACAGGGCGGCGAGCAGTACTTC. Protein sequence: CASSSGQGGEQYF.

About this clonotype: No conserved phenylalanine or tryptophan ends this CDR3, so it is likely a read error. This rearrangement joins TRBV20-1 to TRBJ1-6; maybe TRBD1 (6 bases). The CDR3 extends over 13 amino acids. Germline CDR1 is DFQATT and CDR2 is SNEGSKA (reference sequence). The CDR3: CSAPQGYNPPLHS. In nucleotides, the CDR3 is TGCAGTGCTCCACAGGGATATAATCCACCCCTCCACTCT.

This clonotype was recorded many times. The chain employs TRBV18 and TRBJ2-5; TRBD2 aligns across 13 bases. Germline CDR1 KGHSH, CDR2 LQKENI. Trimming took 10 bases from V and 2 from J; bases not matched to a gene: 4. The CDR3 length is 14 residues. CDR3 loop: CATTSGRDQETQYF. CDR3 in DNA: TGTGCCACCACTAGCGGGAGGGATCAAGAGACCCAGTACTTC.

The chain links TRBV3-1 to TRBJ2-7; possibly TRBD1 or TRBD2 for D (6 bases each). V was trimmed by 2 bases and J by 6 bases, leaving 11 bases between them. Germline V CDR1 and CDR2: LGHDT, YNNKEL (reference sequence). The CDR3 is 13 amino acids. CDR3 DNA: TGTGCCAGCAGCCAATCCGGGGGCTCCGAGCAGTACTTC. It codes for CASSQSGGSEQYF.

Judged by abundance, this clonotype is medium-sized. V and J are TRBV5-1 and TRBJ2-3, with 7 nucleotides matching TRBD2. CDR1 and CDR2 from the germline V gene are SGHRS and YFSETQ. CDR3 length: 14 amino acids. V trimming: 9 bases; J trimming: 1 base; junction bases outside the gene matches: 8. CDR3 amino acids: CATSGGSGTDTQYF. The CDR3 DNA sequence: TGCGCCACCTCCGGCGGGAGCGGCACAGATACGCAGTATTTT.

This clonotype ranks as medium-sized. The chain combines TRBV5-1 with TRBJ2-1; 7 nucleotides match TRBD2. Germline loops: CDR1 SGHRS, CDR2 YFSETQ. The CDR3 length is 14 residues. V dropped 6 bases and J dropped 5; count of bases not matched to a gene: 8. CDR3 nucleotide sequence: TGCGCCAGCAACCGTCTAGCGGAACACAATGAGCAGTTCTTC. Translating it yields CASNRLAEHNEQFF.

The chain carries TRBV27 and TRBJ1-2, with TRBD1 as a possible D gene (5 bases). The germline V and J ends were trimmed by 3 bases and 3 bases, with 14 bases remaining between them. The CDR3 has 15 residues. From germline, CDR1 is MNHEY and CDR2 SMNVEV (reference sequence). CDR3 sequence reads: CASSLGRGVDYGYTF. CDR3 DNA sequence: TGTGCCAGCAGTTTGGGGAGGGGAGTTGACTATGGCTACACCTTC.

V and J are TRBV7-6 and TRBJ1-5; the match to TRBD1 covers 9 bases. Per germline, CDR1 SGHVS and CDR2 FNYEAQ. Trimming removed 1 base from V and 2 bases from J; junction bases left unmatched: 0. The CDR3 is 15 residues long. This CDR3 is CASSLGTGGNQPQHF. In DNA form, the CDR3 reads TGTGCCAGCAGCTTAGGGACAGGGGGCAATCAGCCCCAGCATTTT.

Concerning this clonotype itself: Mismatch with germline at one junction end may stem from a read error. The J gene is TRBJ2-1, the V gene TRBV5-1; D gene uncertain. There are 12 residues in the CDR3. CDR1 is SGHRS and CDR2 is YFSETQ in the germline V gene. CDR3 sequence reads: CTSSFVENEQFF. In DNA form, the CDR3 reads TGCACCAGCAGCTTCGTCGAGAATGAGCAGTTCTTC.

This clonotype has only a few counts. The gene calls are TRBV18 and TRBJ1-1; maybe TRBD1 (5 bases). Germline V gene lookup returns CDR1 KGHSH and CDR2 LQKENI. V shed 3 bases and J shed 5 bases, with 13 bases lying between them. The CDR3 is made up of 14 amino acids. The CDR3 is CASSPLEEGTEAFF. In nucleotides, the CDR3 is TGTGCCAGCTCACCTCTGGAGGAGGGGACTGAAGCTTTCTTT.

This clonotype was seen many times. The rearrangement uses TRBV12-3 or TRBV12-4 and TRBJ2-7; the D gene is possibly TRBD2 (6 bases). Trimming took 5 bases from V and 4 from J, leaving 15 bases between them. The CDR3 contains 14 residues. This chain's CDR3 is CASSNMGLPYEQYF. The CDR3 nucleotides are TGTGCCAGCAGTAACATGGGACTCCCTTACGAGCAGTACTTC.

As to this clonotype: The junction shows a germline mismatch at one end, possibly a read error. Here the CDR3 DNA reads TGTGCCAACAGCGACGGGACAGATTTTTTAACTAATGAAAAACTGTTTTTT. This codes for CANSDGTDFLTNEKLFF. The genes are TRBV9 and TRBJ1-4, with 7 bases identical to TRBD1. The CDR3 loop spans 17 amino acids. Germline loops: CDR1 SGDLS, CDR2 YYNGEE.

This clonotype was counted a few times. An end of the junction differs from the germline gene, which may be a read error. CDR3: CRAREGTGTEVSPLHF. CDR3 nucleotide sequence: TGCCGTGCTAGAGAGGGAACCGGGACAGAAGTTTCACCCCTCCACTTT. This chain uses TRBV20-1 with TRBJ1-6; TRBD1 matches 7 bases. The CDR3 sequence is 16 residues long. CDR1 and CDR2 from the germline V gene are DFQATT and SNEGSKA (reference sequence).

This clonotype has a count of ten or more. The chain's CDR3 is CASSPLVGPMNTEAFF. The CDR3 bases are TGTGCCAGCTCACCACTGGTGGGGCCTATGAACACTGAAGCTTTCTTT. V is TRBV18 and J is TRBJ1-1; the D gene is possibly TRBD1 (5 bases). This CDR3 contains 16 residues. Looked up from germline, CDR1 is KGHSH and CDR2 is LQKENI. V lost 1 base, J lost 0 bases, and 12 bases lay in between.

The genes are TRBV20-1 and TRBJ1-1; D remains unclear. The CDR3 contains 12 residues. V was cut by 6 bases and J by 3 bases, with 11 bases left in between. Germline values: CDR1 DFQATT, CDR2 SNEGSKA (reference sequence). CDR3 nucleotide sequence: TGCAGTGCCCCCTCCGGGGACACTGAAGCTTTCTTT. It translates to CSAPSGDTEAFF.

A remark on this clonotype: This sequence may be a read error, since a much larger clone differs from it by one base. V gene TRBV6-1 combines with J gene TRBJ2-7; 7 bases line up with TRBD1. V was clipped by 10 bases and J by 0 bases; unmatched bases: 6. The CDR3 loop spans 13 amino acids. Germline loops: CDR1 MNHNS, CDR2 SASEGT. The CDR3 is CATPDRFSYEQYF. The CDR3 DNA sequence: TGTGCCACACCGGACAGGTTCTCCTACGAGCAGTACTTC.

The J gene is TRBJ2-5, the V gene TRBV20-1, with TRBD2 matching over 14 bases. The germline V gene has CDR1 DFQATT and CDR2 SNEGSKA (reference sequence). V shed 0 bases and J 0 bases; nucleotides not matched to a gene: 6. The CDR3 totals 18 residues. In nucleotides, the CDR3 is TGCAGTGCTAGAGAGACTAGCGGGAGGGTTAACTACCAAGAGACCCAGTACTTC. This translates into CSARETSGRVNYQETQYF.

A word on this clonotype: The junction does not match germline at one end; this may be a read error. The chain joins TRBV24-1 to TRBJ2-1; 7 nucleotides match TRBD2. Germline lookup yields CDR1 KGHDR and CDR2 SFDVKD. The CDR3 consists of 17 residues. CDR3 DNA sequence: TGTGCCACCAGTGATTTGCCGGCGGGAGCGGAGCGCAATGAGCAGCTCTTC. Protein: CATSDLPAGAERNEQLF.

There are a few counts of this clonotype. The V and J genes are TRBV20-1 and TRBJ2-4; D call uncertain. CDR1 and CDR2 (germline): DFQATT, SNEGSKA (reference sequence). The V gene lost 1 base and the J gene lost 0 bases, with 4 bases spanning the gap. The CDR3 runs 13 residues. The CDR3 region has the DNA TGCAGTGCTAGAGCTGTAGCCAAAAACATTCAGTACTTC. Translation: CSARAVAKNIQYF.

The chain links TRBV7-9 to TRBJ2-1; the match to TRBD2 covers 7 bases. Unmatched junction bases numbered 5, after V lost 1 base and J lost 5 bases. From germline, CDR1 is SEHNR and CDR2 FQNEAQ (reference sequence). The CDR3 sequence is 15 residues long. CDR3 region: CASSLEGGPDNEQFF. CDR3 nucleotide sequence: TGTGCCAGCAGCTTAGAGGGAGGGCCCGACAATGAGCAGTTCTTC.

Points on this clonotype: The CDR3 ends on some other residue instead of the conserved phenylalanine or tryptophan, so this is likely a read error. No DNA is shown, since the ends of the CDR3 on it are uncertain; the CDR3 is the one TCRdb lists. The chain is built from TRBV20-1 and TRBJ1-1. CDR1 DFQATT and CDR2 SNEGSKA come from the germline V gene (reference sequence). With termini counted, the CDR3 has 10 amino acids. This chain's CDR3 is CSASWSFSHY.

This chain connects TRBV5-1 to TRBJ2-3, with 10 bases that match TRBD1. Germline trimming cut 3 bases from V and 3 bases from J; bases unmatched to any gene: 4. Germline CDR1 SGHRS, CDR2 YFSETQ. The CDR3 is made up of 15 amino acids. In nucleotides, the CDR3 is TGCGCCAGCAGCTGGACAGGGGGGGGGACAGATACGCAGTATTTT. It encodes CASSWTGGGTDTQYF.

This clonotype was counted at least ten times. The chain employs TRBV9 and TRBJ2-1; D is possibly TRBD2 (6 bases). V was shortened by 5 bases and J by 2 bases, with 14 bases between the two germline ends. The CDR3 consists of 15 residues. Germline CDR1 reads SGDLS; CDR2 reads YYNGEE. CDR3 loop: CASSTRDSPYNEQFF. As DNA, the CDR3 is TGTGCCAGCAGTACCCGGGACTCTCCCTACAATGAGCAGTTCTTC.

This clonotype is deemed medium-sized. The CDR3 is CASSSGDEQFF. The CDR3 coding sequence is TGCGCCAGCAGCTCTGGCGATGAGCAGTTCTTC. The chain couples TRBV5-1 to TRBJ2-1; D gene ambiguous. CDR1 and CDR2 (germline): SGHRS, YFSETQ. The V gene lost 3 bases and the J gene lost 8 bases, with 6 bases spanning the gap. The CDR3 runs to 11 residues.

As regards this clonotype: Compared with germline, one end of the junction differs, possibly owing to a read error. The V and J genes are TRBV7-3 and TRBJ2-2, with a weak D call TRBD2 (6 bases). The V gene's germline CDR1 is SGHTA and CDR2 FQGTGA. The CDR3 is 15 residues long. The CDR3 DNA sequence: TGTGCCAGCAGCTTTGGTAGTGAGCCCACCGGGGGGCTGTTTTTT. Residues: CASSFGSEPTGGLFF.